What follows are 18 T cell receptor beta chains derived from one specimen sequenced in a study of shared clonotypes between healthy human individuals. Sequencing used immunoSEQ multiplex PCR; TCRdb keeps in-frame clones, though not all of them. The repertoire has around 690,000 clones, roughly 91% of them found once; the top ten carry 34%. Specimen: memory CD8+ T cells from PBMCs. Regarding subset: CD45RO+ cells pooled with CCR7-negative TemRA cells. The source of these receptors is a man younger than 35 in good health. Some clones in this sample may be carry-over from other donors' samples.

This chain uses TRBV18 with TRBJ2-1, with TRBD1 matching over 10 bases. The CDR3 has 16 amino acids. Germline values: CDR1 KGHSH, CDR2 LQKENI. V gave up 2 bases and J gave up 6 bases; unmatched junction bases: 7. The CDR3 DNA reads TGTGCCAGCTCACCAGCCGGGACAGGGGTTAGCAATGAGCAGTTCTTC. Its translation: CASSPAGTGVSNEQFF.

This clone was detected once. V gene TRBV6-5 combines with J gene TRBJ2-1, with D possibly matching TRBD1 (5 bases). Germline loops: CDR1 MNHEY, CDR2 SVGAGI. The CDR3 is 13 residues long. V lost 2 bases, J lost 10 bases, and 12 bases lay in between. The chain's CDR3 is CASSYAQGTEQFF. The DNA for the CDR3 is TGTGCCAGCAGTTACGCCCAGGGCACCGAGCAGTTCTTC.

This chain joins TRBV25-1 and TRBJ2-7; D gene ambiguous. CDR3 length: 12 residues. The ends were cut back, 0 bases at V and 5 bases at J, with 5 bases in the middle. Germline CDR1 is MGHDK and CDR2 is SYGVNS. CDR3 DNA: TGTGCCAGCAGTGAATATATGAACGAGCAGTACTTC. It is translated as CASSEYMNEQYF.

The chain employs TRBV28 and TRBJ1-4; D possibly corresponds to TRBD1 (5 bases). Germline CDR1 MDHEN, CDR2 SYDVKM. V gave up 1 base and J gave up 1 base, with 13 bases separating them. This CDR3 contains 17 residues. Here the CDR3 reads CASSLLSGTETNEKLFF. CDR3 nucleotide sequence: TGTGCCAGCAGTTTATTGTCAGGGACGGAAACTAATGAAAAACTGTTTTTT.

V and J are TRBV5-5 and TRBJ2-7, with D possibly TRBD1 on 6 matching bases. CDR1 is SGHKS and CDR2 is YYEKEE in the germline V gene (reference sequence). CDR3 size: 14 residues. V was shortened by 1 base and J by 3 bases, with 11 bases between the two germline ends. The CDR3 sequence: CASSLPTGRYEQYF. The DNA of the CDR3 is TGTGCCAGCAGCTTGCCCACAGGGCGCTACGAGCAGTACTTC.

The chain combines TRBV4-2 with TRBJ2-5, with 7 bases identical to TRBD2. Trimming took 0 bases from V and 5 from J; bases not matched to a gene: 9. The CDR3 length is 16 residues. The V gene's germline CDR1 is LGHNA and CDR2 YNFKEQ. CDR3 sequence (DNA): TGTGCCAGCAGCCAAGAAACGGGGGGACGGTTCGAGACCCAGTACTTC. It is translated as CASSQETGGRFETQYF.

The chain employs TRBV7-8 and TRBJ2-1; 7 nucleotides match TRBD2. The CDR3 extends over 16 amino acids. The trim removed 2 bases at V and 8 bases at J, leaving 12 bases unmatched. Germline V lookup: CDR1 SGHVS, CDR2 FQNEAQ. CDR3 amino acids: CASSLIGLGLRDEQFF. The DNA of the CDR3 is TGTGCCAGCAGCTTAATCGGACTAGGTTTAAGGGATGAGCAGTTCTTC.

The chain carries TRBV7-9 and TRBJ2-7, with D possibly matching TRBD1 (6 bases). The CDR3 runs 16 residues. The V end was cut by 0 bases, the J end by 3 bases, with 15 bases between. Germline lookup yields CDR1 SEHNR and CDR2 FQNEAQ (reference sequence). The CDR3 loop is CASSLAGALFNYEQYF. CDR3 coding DNA: TGTGCCAGCAGCTTAGCGGGGGCCCTATTCAACTACGAGCAGTACTTC.

V is TRBV28 and J is TRBJ2-1; the match to TRBD1 covers 9 bases. CDR1 and CDR2 (germline): MDHEN, SYDVKM. Trimming took 6 bases from V and 5 from J; bases not matched to a gene: 5. The CDR3 is made up of 14 amino acids. The DNA of the CDR3 is TGTGCCAGCAGCCTGCGGGACAGGGACAATGAGCAGTTCTTC. It translates to CASSLRDRDNEQFF.

This chain joins TRBV7-9 and TRBJ1-5; 7 bases match TRBD1. CDR1 SEHNR and CDR2 FQNEAQ come from the germline V gene (reference sequence). The length of the CDR3 is 13 residues. The V segment lost 1 base and the J segment 8 bases; nucleotides outside the gene matches: 2. The CDR3 loop reads CASSLDGTEPQHF. CDR3 DNA: TGTGCCAGCAGCTTAGATGGGACAGAGCCCCAGCATTTT.

This chain joins TRBV4-1 and TRBJ1-1; D is unresolved. Germline-derived CDR1 and CDR2 are MGHRA and YSYEKL. This CDR3 spans 12 amino acids. The V end lost 3 bases, the J end lost 7 bases, and 9 bases lay between the germline ends. This CDR3 reads CASSQTSLEAFF. CDR3 nucleotides: TGCGCCAGCAGCCAGACCAGTCTTGAAGCTTTCTTT.

The CDR3 sequence is CASSLATGRYGYTF. The DNA for the CDR3 is TGCGCCAGCAGCTTGGCTACGGGACGCTATGGCTACACCTTC. The chain joins TRBV5-1 to TRBJ1-2, with D tentatively TRBD1 (5 bases). V was cut by 0 bases and J by 4 bases, with 10 bases left in between. Germline assignment: CDR1 SGHRS and CDR2 YFSETQ. This CDR3 has 14 amino acids.

The V and J genes are TRBV28 and TRBJ1-4, with TRBD1 matching 7 bases. CDR3 size: 15 residues. The germline V gene encodes CDR1 MDHEN and CDR2 SYDVKM. V trimming: 5 bases; J trimming: 5 bases; junction bases outside the gene matches: 8. The CDR3 reads CASSTDRAFNEKLFF. In DNA form, the CDR3 reads TGTGCCAGCAGTACCGACAGGGCCTTCAATGAAAAACTGTTTTTT.

Comment on this clone: The junction and the germline gene differ at one end; a read error may be behind it. This chain connects TRBV2 to TRBJ2-3, with D possibly being TRBD2 (5 bases). CDR3 length: 12 residues. Germline V gives CDR1 SNHLY, CDR2 FYNNEI. The CDR3, as DNA: TGTGCCACCGCCTCAATCCGAGAGGGATCCATTTTT. Translated, it gives CATASIREGSIF.

The CDR3 DNA follows: TGTGCCAGCAGCTTCCACAGGGGGCAAGGGAACGAGCAGTACTTC. Its protein product is CASSFHRGQGNEQYF. The chain couples TRBV13 to TRBJ2-7; 9 bases fit TRBD1. CDR1 and CDR2 (germline): PRHDT, FYEKMQ (reference sequence). V was clipped by 3 bases and J by 5 bases; unmatched bases: 8. The CDR3 runs 15 residues.

The chain joins TRBV6-5 to TRBJ2-7; D uncertain. The V gene's germline CDR1 is MNHEY and CDR2 SVGAGI. Deletions cut 7 bases from V and 0 bases from J, with 10 bases between. There are 13 residues in the CDR3. DNA of the CDR3: TGTGCCAGCACCCCCCGCGGCTCCTACGAGCAGTACTTC. It yields the protein CASTPRGSYEQYF.

V and J are TRBV4-3 and TRBJ1-2, with a possible D match to TRBD1 (6 bases). Germline lookup yields CDR1 LGHNA and CDR2 YSLEER. The CDR3 has 16 residues. Trimming removed 4 bases at V and 6 bases at J, with 21 bases between. CDR3 coding DNA: TGCGCCAGCAGCCTAGGGACACTACCCTCCTACCATGGCTACACCTTC. Protein sequence: CASSLGTLPSYHGYTF.

This clone came up a few times. The chain employs TRBV27 and TRBJ2-2; D is unresolved. Germline lookup yields CDR1 MNHEY and CDR2 SMNVEV (reference sequence). The ends were cut back, 0 bases at V and 4 bases at J, with 9 bases in the middle. The CDR3 is made up of 15 amino acids. CDR3 amino acids: CASSLSGHTTGELFF. For the CDR3, the DNA is TGTGCCAGCAGTTTATCCGGGCACACCACCGGGGAGCTGTTTTTT.